This T cell receptor beta chain was obtained from a study of T cell responses to AZD1222 COVID-19 vaccine. In the case of this clone: Its antigen is unknown. Other DNA sequences in this sample translate to the same CDR3.

Between the trimmed V and J ends, which lost 2 bases and 1 base, there was a span of 0 bases. The CDR3 sequence is 11 residues long. CDR1 and CDR2 from the germline V gene are SGHRS and YFSETQ. The table came from immunoSEQ multiplex PCR; TCRdb's copy has only in-frame clones and leaves some out. The data show some 150,000 clones, about 92% seen once. Study-wide points: Possibly, clonal diversity was underestimated; donors were largely white British and included more females.

J is TRBJ2-5 and V is TRBV5-1; D remains ambiguous. Specimen: peripheral blood, collected 28 days after the second AZD1222 dose. The TCR originated in an adult who received the AZD1222 COVID-19 vaccine. The CDR3: CASSFQETQYF. The CDR3 DNA sequence: TGCGCCAGCAGCTTCCAAGAGACCCAGTACTTC.